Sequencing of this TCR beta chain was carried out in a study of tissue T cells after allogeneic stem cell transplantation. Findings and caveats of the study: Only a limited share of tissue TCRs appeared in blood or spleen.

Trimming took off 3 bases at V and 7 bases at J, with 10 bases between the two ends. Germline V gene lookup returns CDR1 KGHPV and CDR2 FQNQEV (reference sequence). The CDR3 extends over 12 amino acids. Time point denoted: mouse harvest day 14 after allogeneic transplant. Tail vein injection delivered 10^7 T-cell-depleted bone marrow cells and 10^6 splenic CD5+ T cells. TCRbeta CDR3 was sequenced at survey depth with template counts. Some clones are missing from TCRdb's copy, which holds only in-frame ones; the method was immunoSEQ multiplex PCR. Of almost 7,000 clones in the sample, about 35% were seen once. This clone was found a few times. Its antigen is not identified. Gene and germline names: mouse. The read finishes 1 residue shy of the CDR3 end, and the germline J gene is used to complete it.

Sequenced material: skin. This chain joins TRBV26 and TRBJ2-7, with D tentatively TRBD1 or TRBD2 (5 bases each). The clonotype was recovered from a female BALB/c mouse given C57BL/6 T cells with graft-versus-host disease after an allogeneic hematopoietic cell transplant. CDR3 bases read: TGTGCCAGCAGTCTCGGGGGTGGGGAACAGTAC. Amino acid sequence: CASSLGGGEQY. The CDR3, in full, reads CASSLGGGEQYF.